This TCR beta chain was sequenced for a study of a mutant IDH1 vaccine in newly diagnosed glioma. The study, taken as a whole, reports: Changes to the top peripheral T cell clonotypes appeared unrelated to pseudoprogression.

Produced via immunoSEQ multiplex PCR; TCRdb's table is partial and in-frame only. The sample gives approximately 50,000 clones, more than 65% of which show up once; roughly 6.3% is in the top ten. Time point in this sample: week 35, safety follow-up. In every dose of vaccine, 300 ug of mutant IDH1 20-mer peptide was given alongside topical imiquimod. The astrocytomas were IDH1-mutant, ATRX-negative, and WHO grade 3 or 4. V lost 2 bases to trimming and J lost 0 bases, with 9 bases between them. The germline V gene has CDR1 SGHRS and CDR2 YFSETQ. The CDR3 contains 15 residues. Turning to this clone: The antigen is not known.

Specimen: PBMCs, collected from a glioma patient whose treatment included an IDH1 peptide vaccine. This receptor was identified in a middle-aged man with glioma. The chain has TRBV5-1 and TRBJ1-3; D is unresolved. The DNA of the CDR3 is TGCGCCAGCAGCTTAGGCGAAAACTCTGGAAACACCATATATTTT. This sequence encodes CASSLGENSGNTIYF. The whole variable domain, filled in from reference TRBV5-1 and TRBJ1-3, reads KAGVTQTPRYLIKTRGQQVTLSCSPISGHRSVSWYQQTPGQGLQFLFEYFSETQRNKGNFPGRFSGRQFSNSRSEMNVSTLELGDSALYLCASSLGENSGNTIYFGEGSWLTVV.